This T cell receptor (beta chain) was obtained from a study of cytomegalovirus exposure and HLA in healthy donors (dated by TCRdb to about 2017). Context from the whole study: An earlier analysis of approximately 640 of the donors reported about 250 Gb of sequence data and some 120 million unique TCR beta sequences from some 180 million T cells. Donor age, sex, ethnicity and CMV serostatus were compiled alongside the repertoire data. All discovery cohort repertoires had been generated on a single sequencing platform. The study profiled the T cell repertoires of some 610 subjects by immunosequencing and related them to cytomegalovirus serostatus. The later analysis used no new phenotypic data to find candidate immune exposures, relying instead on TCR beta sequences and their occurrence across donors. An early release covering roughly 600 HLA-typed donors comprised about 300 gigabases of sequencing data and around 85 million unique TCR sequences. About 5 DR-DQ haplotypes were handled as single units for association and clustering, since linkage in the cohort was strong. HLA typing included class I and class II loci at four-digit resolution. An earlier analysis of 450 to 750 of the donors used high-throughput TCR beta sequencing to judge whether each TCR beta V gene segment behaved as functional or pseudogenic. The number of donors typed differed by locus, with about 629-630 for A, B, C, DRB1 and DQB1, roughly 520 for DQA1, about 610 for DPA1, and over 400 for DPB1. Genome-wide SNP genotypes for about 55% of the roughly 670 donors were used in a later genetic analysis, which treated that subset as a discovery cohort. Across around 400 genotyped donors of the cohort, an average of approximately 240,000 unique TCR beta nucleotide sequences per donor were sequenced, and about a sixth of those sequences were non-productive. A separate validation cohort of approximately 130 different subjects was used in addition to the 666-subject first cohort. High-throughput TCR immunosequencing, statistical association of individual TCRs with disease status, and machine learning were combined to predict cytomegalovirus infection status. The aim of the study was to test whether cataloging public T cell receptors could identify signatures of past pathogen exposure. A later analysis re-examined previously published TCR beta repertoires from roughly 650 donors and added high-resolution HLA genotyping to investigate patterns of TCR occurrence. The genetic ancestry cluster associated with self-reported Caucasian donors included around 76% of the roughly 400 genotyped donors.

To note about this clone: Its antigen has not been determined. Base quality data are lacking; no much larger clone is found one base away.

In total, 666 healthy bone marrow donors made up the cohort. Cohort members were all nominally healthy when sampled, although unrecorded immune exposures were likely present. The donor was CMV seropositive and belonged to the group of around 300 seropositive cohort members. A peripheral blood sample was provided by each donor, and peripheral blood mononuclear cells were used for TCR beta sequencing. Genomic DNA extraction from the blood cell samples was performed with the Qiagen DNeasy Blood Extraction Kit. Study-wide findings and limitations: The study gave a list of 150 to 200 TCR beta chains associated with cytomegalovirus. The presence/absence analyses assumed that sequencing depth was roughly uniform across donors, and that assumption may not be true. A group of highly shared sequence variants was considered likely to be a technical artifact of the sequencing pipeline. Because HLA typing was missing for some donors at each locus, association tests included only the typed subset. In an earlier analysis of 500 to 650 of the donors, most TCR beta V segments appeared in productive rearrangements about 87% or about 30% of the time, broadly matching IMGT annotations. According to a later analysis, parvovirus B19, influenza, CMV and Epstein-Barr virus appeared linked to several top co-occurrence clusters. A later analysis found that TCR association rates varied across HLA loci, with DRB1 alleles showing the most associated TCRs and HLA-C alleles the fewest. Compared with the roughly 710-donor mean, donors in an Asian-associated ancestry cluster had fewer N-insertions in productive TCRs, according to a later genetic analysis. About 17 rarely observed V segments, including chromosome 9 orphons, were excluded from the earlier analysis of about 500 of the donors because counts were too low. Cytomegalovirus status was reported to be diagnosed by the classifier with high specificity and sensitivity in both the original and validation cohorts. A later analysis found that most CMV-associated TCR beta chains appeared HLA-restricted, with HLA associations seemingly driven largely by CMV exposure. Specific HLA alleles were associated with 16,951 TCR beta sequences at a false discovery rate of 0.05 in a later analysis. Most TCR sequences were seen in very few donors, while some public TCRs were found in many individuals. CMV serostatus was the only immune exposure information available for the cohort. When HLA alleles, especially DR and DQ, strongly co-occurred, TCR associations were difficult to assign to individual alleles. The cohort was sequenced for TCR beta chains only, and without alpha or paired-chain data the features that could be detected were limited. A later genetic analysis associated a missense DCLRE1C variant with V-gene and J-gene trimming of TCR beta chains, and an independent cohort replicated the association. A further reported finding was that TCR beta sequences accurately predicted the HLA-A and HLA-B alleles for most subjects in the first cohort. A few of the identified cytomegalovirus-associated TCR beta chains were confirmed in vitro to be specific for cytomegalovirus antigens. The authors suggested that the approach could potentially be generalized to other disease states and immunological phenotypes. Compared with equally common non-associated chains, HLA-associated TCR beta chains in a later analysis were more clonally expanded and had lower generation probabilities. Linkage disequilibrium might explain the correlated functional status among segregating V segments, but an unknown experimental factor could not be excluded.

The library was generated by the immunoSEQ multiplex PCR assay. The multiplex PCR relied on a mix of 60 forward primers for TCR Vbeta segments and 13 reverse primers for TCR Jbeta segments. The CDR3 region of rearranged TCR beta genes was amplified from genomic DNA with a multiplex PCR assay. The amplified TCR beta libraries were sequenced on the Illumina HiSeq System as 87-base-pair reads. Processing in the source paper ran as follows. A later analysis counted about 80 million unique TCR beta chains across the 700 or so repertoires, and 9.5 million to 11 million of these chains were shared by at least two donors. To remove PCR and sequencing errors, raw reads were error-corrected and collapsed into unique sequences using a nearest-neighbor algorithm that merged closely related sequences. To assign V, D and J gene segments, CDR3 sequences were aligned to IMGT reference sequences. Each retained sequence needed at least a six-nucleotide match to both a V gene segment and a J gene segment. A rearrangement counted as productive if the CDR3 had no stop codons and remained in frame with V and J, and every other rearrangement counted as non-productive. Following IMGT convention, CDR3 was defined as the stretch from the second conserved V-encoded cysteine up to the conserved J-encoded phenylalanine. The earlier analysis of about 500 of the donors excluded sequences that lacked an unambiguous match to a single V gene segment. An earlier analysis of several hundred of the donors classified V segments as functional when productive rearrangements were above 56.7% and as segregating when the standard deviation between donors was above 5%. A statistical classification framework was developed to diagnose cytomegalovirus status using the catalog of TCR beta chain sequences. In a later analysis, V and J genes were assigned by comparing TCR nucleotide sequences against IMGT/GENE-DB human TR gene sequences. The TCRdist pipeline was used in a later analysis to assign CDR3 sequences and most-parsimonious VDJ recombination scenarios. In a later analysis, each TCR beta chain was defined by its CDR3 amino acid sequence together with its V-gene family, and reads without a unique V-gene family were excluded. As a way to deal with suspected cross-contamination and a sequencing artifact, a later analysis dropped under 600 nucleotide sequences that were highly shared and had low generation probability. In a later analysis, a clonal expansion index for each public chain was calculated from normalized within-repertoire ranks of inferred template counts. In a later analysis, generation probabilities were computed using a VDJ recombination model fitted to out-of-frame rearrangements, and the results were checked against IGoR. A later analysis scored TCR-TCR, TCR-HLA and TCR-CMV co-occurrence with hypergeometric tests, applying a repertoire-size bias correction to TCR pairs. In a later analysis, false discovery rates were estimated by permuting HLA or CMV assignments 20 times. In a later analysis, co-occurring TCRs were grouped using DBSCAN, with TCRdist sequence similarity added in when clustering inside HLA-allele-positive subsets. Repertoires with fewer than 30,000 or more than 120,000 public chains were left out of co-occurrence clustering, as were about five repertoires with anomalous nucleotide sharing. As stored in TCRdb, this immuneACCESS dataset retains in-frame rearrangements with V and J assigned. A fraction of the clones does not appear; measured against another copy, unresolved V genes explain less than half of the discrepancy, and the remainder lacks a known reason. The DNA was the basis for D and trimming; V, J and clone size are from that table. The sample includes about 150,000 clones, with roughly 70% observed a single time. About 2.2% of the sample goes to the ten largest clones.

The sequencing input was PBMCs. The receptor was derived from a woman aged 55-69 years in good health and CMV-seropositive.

The CDR3 reads CSGGDSLVQFF. The nucleotide sequence is TGCAGCGGGGGGGACTCCCTGGTGCAGTTCTTC. The rearranged chain carries TRBV29-1 and TRBJ2-1; possibly the D gene is TRBD2, per 6 matching bases. The CDR3 runs 11 residues from the cysteine to the phenylalanine. Just CDR3 DNA is preserved here, 33 bases in frame from base 1. The V end loses 7 bases and the J end loses 12 bases, and a stretch of 16 bases separates them. The germline V gene supplies CDR1 SQVTM and CDR2 ANQGSEA.